Listed below are T cell receptor beta chains from one sample, sequenced in a study of OX40 agonist ivuxolimab in advanced cancers. Clones were read by immunoSEQ multiplex PCR, and TCRdb kept only the in-frame ones, dropping some. The sample consists of about 75,000 clones, roughly 86% of them appearing once. Sequenced material: CD4+ or CD8+ T cells sorted from blood, taken in a trial of the OX40 agonist ivuxolimab. The receptor set was obtained from an adult with an advanced solid tumor such as melanoma, head and neck, liver or kidney cancer. Both conserved end residues are part of each CDR3.

v_call: TRBV4-1
j_call: TRBJ1-2
cdr3_aa: CASSHRTDFNYGYTF

v_call: TRBV6-5
j_call: TRBJ2-5
cdr3_aa: CASRQGSFTYETQYF

v_call: TRBV28
j_call: TRBJ2-1
cdr3_aa: CASKSGRPHNEQFF

v_call: TRBV4-3
j_call: TRBJ1-6
cdr3_aa: CASSQEKGGNSPLHF

v_call: TRBV10-3
j_call: TRBJ2-5
cdr3_aa: CAIKGGGQETQYF

v_call: TRBV6-4
j_call: TRBJ1-2
cdr3_aa: CASISGYTF

v_call: TRBV30
j_call: TRBJ1-1
cdr3_aa: CASVTGDTEAFF

v_call: TRBV10-2
j_call: TRBJ1-5
cdr3_aa: CASSESRRGNQPQHF

v_call: TRBV10-3
j_call: TRBJ2-4
cdr3_aa: CATKGGATQYF

v_call: TRBV6-5
j_call: TRBJ2-7
cdr3_aa: CASSYSKYEQYF

v_call: TRBV6-5
j_call: TRBJ2-2
cdr3_aa: CASSFGGELFF

v_call: TRBV7-2
j_call: TRBJ2-1
cdr3_aa: CASSLANIYREQQFF

v_call: TRBV23-1
j_call: TRBJ2-7
cdr3_aa: CASSSHSGTGISYEQYF

v_call: TRBV5-1
j_call: TRBJ2-5
cdr3_aa: CASSLTGTSDPNF

v_call: TRBV19
j_call: TRBJ1-1
cdr3_aa: CASSRSSGTGVNTEAFF

v_call: TRBV10-3
j_call: TRBJ2-7
cdr3_aa: CAISRWGALYEQYF

v_call: TRBV11-2
j_call: TRBJ1-1
cdr3_aa: CASSLVRNTEAFF

v_call: TRBV4-3
j_call: TRBJ1-4
cdr3_aa: CASSPTGTGGWSNEKLFF

v_call: TRBV4-1
j_call: TRBJ1-5
cdr3_aa: CASSQGDRVGFDQPQHF

v_call: TRBV6-5
j_call: TRBJ1-2
cdr3_aa: CASETPAHYGYTF

v_call: TRBV19
j_call: TRBJ2-1
cdr3_aa: CASSWAGTGYNEQFF

v_call: TRBV7-6
j_call: TRBJ1-5
cdr3_aa: CASSLVETDIYSNQPQHF

v_call: TRBV4-1
j_call: TRBJ1-1
cdr3_aa: CASSRLDILIYTEAFF

v_call: TRBV7-2
j_call: TRBJ2-2
cdr3_aa: CASSSPRGNTGELFF

v_call: TRBV28
j_call: TRBJ2-1
cdr3_aa: CASSQGQGANEQFF

v_call: TRBV6-1
j_call: TRBJ1-5
cdr3_aa: CASSASGTVLGGPQHF

v_call: TRBV29-1
j_call: TRBJ2-2
cdr3_aa: CSAEILAGEAGELFF

v_call: TRBV6-1
j_call: TRBJ1-5
cdr3_aa: CASSEALANQPQHF

v_call: TRBV10-3
j_call: TRBJ1-4
cdr3_aa: CAISESGTAFRKLFF

v_call: TRBV10-1
j_call: TRBJ1-6
cdr3_aa: CASSESGVKGSPLHF

v_call: TRBV5-5
j_call: TRBJ2-3
cdr3_aa: CASQLAGDPTRDTQYF

v_call: TRBV28
j_call: TRBJ1-6
cdr3_aa: CASSSPGDYNSPLHF

v_call: TRBV19
j_call: TRBJ2-3
cdr3_aa: CASSIKPPGGSTDTQYF

v_call: TRBV5-4
j_call: TRBJ1-4
cdr3_aa: CASTRGGRGDEKLFF

v_call: TRBV29-1
j_call: TRBJ2-7
cdr3_aa: CSVGQGNHEQYF

v_call: TRBV28
j_call: TRBJ2-7
cdr3_aa: CASTTRGQGPHEQYF

v_call: TRBV18
j_call: TRBJ1-5
cdr3_aa: CASSPGVTQPQHF

v_call: TRBV21-1
j_call: TRBJ2-2
cdr3_aa: CASSKYREQRQRAGELFF

v_call: TRBV19
j_call: TRBJ2-5
cdr3_aa: CASSNRQTSQETQYF

v_call: TRBV7-9
j_call: TRBJ2-1
cdr3_aa: CASLPTSSYNEQFF

v_call: TRBV2
j_call: TRBJ2-2
cdr3_aa: CASTSLGGTGELFF

v_call: TRBV6-1
j_call: TRBJ1-6
cdr3_aa: CASKRDASSSPLHF

v_call: TRBV19
j_call: TRBJ1-5
cdr3_aa: CASKGDRFSASSNQPQHF

v_call: TRBV5-8
j_call: TRBJ1-2
cdr3_aa: CASSSDRGSDTF

v_call: TRBV5-1
j_call: TRBJ2-3
cdr3_aa: CASSGQGARTDTQYF

v_call: TRBV5-5
j_call: TRBJ2-1
cdr3_aa: CASSFGQSSYNEQFF

v_call: TRBV5-4
j_call: TRBJ1-4
cdr3_aa: CASSSASVPGQVKLFF

v_call: TRBV28
j_call: TRBJ2-7
cdr3_aa: CASGPGQSYEQYF

v_call: TRBV7-2
j_call: TRBJ2-7
cdr3_aa: CASSLRPGLEQYF

v_call: TRBV5-1
j_call: TRBJ1-2
cdr3_aa: CASSAGNYGYTF

v_call: TRBV9
j_call: TRBJ2-3
cdr3_aa: CASSEGGRTDTQYF

v_call: TRBV2
j_call: TRBJ1-1
cdr3_aa: CASSENRVGGMNTEAFF

v_call: TRBV14
j_call: TRBJ2-2
cdr3_aa: CASSRRGGSSIPGELFF

v_call: TRBV19
j_call: TRBJ1-2
cdr3_aa: CASSMSGGNYGYTF

v_call: TRBV6-5
j_call: TRBJ1-3
cdr3_aa: CASSYSMGASGNTIYF

v_call: TRBV9
j_call: TRBJ2-7
cdr3_aa: CASSVTTGVDEQYF

v_call: TRBV5-5
j_call: TRBJ1-2
cdr3_aa: CASSLEVGSYGYTF